There are many counts of the clone carrying this TCR beta chain. Its specificity is unknown. This sample was taken from a study of T-cell reconstitution after alpha-beta-depleted transplantation in children. Findings and limits, study-wide: T-cell counts and diversity at one year post-transplant came mainly from newly produced T cells. Elevated TCRbeta diversity at day 60 was traced, in some patients, to surviving recipient T cells and thymic progenitors.

V lost 7 bases and J lost 9; bases outside the gene matches: 13. The germline gives CDR1 ENHRY, CDR2 SYGVKD. The CDR3 is made up of 16 amino acids. Preparing the TCRbeta library involved the use of unique molecular identifiers. MiXCR, applied by TCRdb to the PCR reads, yields one record per CDR3 protein. The data show around 450,000 distinct CDR3 sequences, over 9.5% seen once. The clonotype comes from a child younger than 10 with inherited bone marrow failure, due to receive a stem cell transplant. This chain connects TRBV10-3 to TRBJ2-1; 12 bases align to TRBD1. Sequencing was performed on PBMCs, taken before TCRalphabeta/CD19-depleted stem cell transplant. The CDR3 DNA reads as TGTGCCATCATGTCCTTTAGGGACAGGGGGCTGAGTGAGCAGTTCTTC. This codes for CAIMSFRDRGLSEQFF.